This TCR beta chain originates from a study of blood T cells in healthy people across ages. This CDR3 is 14 amino acids long. Through a sample-barcoded 5' primer and a J-beta primer mix, a second PCR was run for roughly 6 to 11 cycles. Each cDNA was tagged by a template-switch adaptor containing 12 random nucleotides. MiXCR, run by TCRdb on the 5' RACE reads, gives a single entry per CDR3 protein. The repertoire holds 1.5 million to 2 million distinct CDR3 sequences, with roughly 43% as singletons. Study-level points and caveats: Researchers report that TCR beta diversity correlated strongly with naive T cell percentage.

Only one count was recorded for this clonotype. Antigen unknown. The junction differs from germline at one of its ends, possibly a read error. The sequencing sample was made of blood. The TCR originated in a human donor in good health. V usage is TRBV12-3 or TRBV12-4 and J usage is TRBJ2-4; possibly TRBD1 for D (5 bases). The CDR3 here is CTSSLGDSRGLQYF. The CDR3 nucleotides are TGTACCAGCAGTTTAGGAGACAGTAGGGGCCTGCAGTACTTT.